A single sample gave rise to the 25 T cell receptor beta chains below, sequenced in a study of blood T cells in healthy people across ages. Primers used in a second PCR of about 7 to 11 cycles were a sample-barcoded 5' primer and a J-beta primer mix. TCRdb reprocessed the 5' RACE reads via MiXCR and lists one record per CDR3 protein. Found here are about 650,000 distinct CDR3 sequences, 32% of them singletons; the top ten hold 15%. The specimen sequenced was blood. The source is a woman older than 75 in good health.

The chain joins TRBV7-3 to TRBJ2-7; D unclear. This CDR3 has 14 amino acids. V lost 5 bases and J lost 2, with 13 bases in between. Germline CDR1 reads SGHTA; CDR2 reads FQGTGA. DNA for the CDR3: TGTGCCAGCAGCCCCTTGTGGACCACCTACGAGCAGTACTTC. Translation: CASSPLWTTYEQYF. Supplemented by reference TRBV7-3 and TRBJ2-7, the full variable domain reads GAGVSQTPSNKVTEKGKYVELRCDPISGHTALYWYRQSLGQGPEFLIYFQGTGAADDSGLPNDRFFAVRPEGSVSTLKIQRTERGDSAVYLCASSPLWTTYEQYFGPGTRLTVT.

This clonotype was counted once. Possible read error: a much larger clone is one base away. This chain connects TRBV30 to TRBJ2-1; no clear D gene. The germline V gene encodes CDR1 GTSNPN and CDR2 SVGIG (reference sequence). The CDR3 consists of 12 residues. V shed 2 bases and J shed 5 bases, with 7 bases lying between them. The DNA for the CDR3 is TGTGCCTGGAGTAGTTCACACAATGAGCAGTTCTTC. It is translated as CAWSSSHNEQFF.

This clonotype was observed many times. Just one base apart from a much larger clone, this may be a read error. V is TRBV5-6 and J is TRBJ2-5; TRBD2 matches 11 bases. The CDR3 totals 15 residues. Per germline, CDR1 SGHDT and CDR2 YYEEEE. The V segment lost 4 bases and the J segment 11 bases; nucleotides outside the gene matches: 13. The CDR3 DNA reads TGTGCCAGCAGCAAGGGACTAGCGGATGACAATGAGCAGTACTTC. Protein sequence: CASSKGLADDNEQYF.

Comment on this clonotype: The junction shows a germline mismatch at one end, possibly a read error. The chain has TRBV7-2 and TRBJ2-1; TRBD2 matches at 10 bases. The CDR3 contains 15 residues. Germline V gene sequence: CDR1 SGHTA, CDR2 FQGNSA. The CDR3 loop reads CASSIPAGGRNGQFF. The CDR3 nucleotides read TGTGCCAGCAGCATACCAGCGGGGGGGCGGAATGGGCAGTTCTTC.

In regard to this clonotype: Being one base from a much bigger clone, this may be a read error. V and J are TRBV4-1 and TRBJ2-5; TRBD1 matches at 7 bases. The CDR3 extends over 14 amino acids. The V gene end was trimmed by 3 bases and the J gene end by 11 bases; junction bases not matched to a gene: 12. CDR1 and CDR2 from the germline V gene are MGHRA and YSYEKL. As DNA, the CDR3 is TGCGCCAGCAGCCAGACAACAGGGGCGGTGGAGCAGTACTTC. This translates into CASSQTTGAVEQYF.

The table lists this clonotype with many counts. A read error may explain this, as a much larger clone is one base away. V is TRBV10-3 and J is TRBJ2-7; TRBD1 or TRBD2 may be the D gene (5 bases each). CDR3 length: 14 residues. Per the germline V gene, CDR1 is ENHRY and CDR2 is SYGVKD. CDR3 region: CAIRESTRGDEQYF. CDR3 sequence (DNA): TGTGCCATCAGGGAGTCGACTCGAGGGGACGAGCAGTACTTC.

This clonotype has ten or more counts. The V call is TRBV6-5, the J call TRBJ2-5; D is perhaps TRBD1 or TRBD2 (6 bases each). This CDR3 contains 14 residues. The germline CDR1 and CDR2 sequences are MNHEY and SVGAGI. Deletions cut 3 bases from V and 5 bases from J, with 13 bases between. CDR3 nucleotides: TGTGCCAGCAGTTATAGGGGGGACTGGGAGACCCAGTACTTC. Translated: CASSYRGDWETQYF.

This clonotype was seen a few times. A read error is possible here, since a much larger clone lies one base away. The chain recombines TRBV10-3 with TRBJ2-7; D tentatively fits TRBD1 or TRBD2 (6 bases each). Gene TRBJ2-5 matches the end of the DNA better, so the J call may be wrong. Germline-derived CDR1 and CDR2 are ENHRY and SYGVKD. The CDR3 is 14 residues long. The CDR3 sequence: CAIRGGGGGETQYF. The CDR3 coding sequence is TGTGCCATCAGGGGGGGTGGAGGGGGAGAGACCCAGTACTTC.

This clonotype has a count of ten or more. This sequence joins TRBV5-5 and TRBJ1-1, with D possibly matching TRBD1 (6 bases). The length of the CDR3 is 14 residues. V was cut by 1 base and J by 5 bases, with 12 bases left in between. Germline V CDR1 and CDR2: SGHKS, YYEKEE (reference sequence). CDR3 coding DNA: TGTGCCAGCAGCTTGTACACTAGGGGGACTGAAGCTTTCTTT. Translation: CASSLYTRGTEAFF. Using reference TRBV5-5 and TRBJ1-1 for the parts outside the CDR3, the full variable domain is DAGVTQSPTHLIKTRGQQVTLRCSPISGHKSVSWYQQVLGQGPQFIFQYYEKEERGRGNFPDRFSARQFPNYSSELNVNALLLGDSALYLCASSLYTRGTEAFFGQGTRLTVV.

This clonotype was recorded many times. The V and J genes are TRBV5-1 and TRBJ2-7, with 7 nucleotides matching TRBD1. This CDR3 spans 14 amino acids. From germline, CDR1 is SGHRS and CDR2 YFSETQ. V was pared by 0 bases and J by 4 bases, with 4 bases of the junction left unmatched. The CDR3 DNA reads TGCGCCAGCAGCTTGGGGGGACAGCGATACGAGCAGTACTTC. This translates into CASSLGGQRYEQYF.

This clonotype was observed many times. V and J are TRBV7-2 and TRBJ1-1, with D possibly matching TRBD1 (6 bases). CDR1 SGHTA and CDR2 FQGNSA come from the germline V gene. With 5 bases removed from V and 0 bases from J, the gap between germline ends came to 13 bases. The CDR3 has 15 residues. The DNA of the CDR3 is TGTGCCAGCAGCGCGGACAGTACCATGAACACTGAAGCTTTCTTT. It yields the protein CASSADSTMNTEAFF.

CDR3 loop: CASLQGLAGMNEQFF. The DNA of the CDR3 is TGTGCCAGCCTCCAAGGACTAGCGGGAATGAATGAGCAGTTCTTC. V gene TRBV2 combines with J gene TRBJ2-1, with 12 bases matching TRBD2. CDR1 SNHLY and CDR2 FYNNEI come from the germline V gene. V was clipped by 8 bases and J by 7 bases; unmatched bases: 9. The CDR3 has 15 amino acids.

This clonotype was detected ten times or more. One junction end disagrees with the germline gene, perhaps due to a read error. V usage is TRBV5-1 and J usage is TRBJ2-7; D not certain. The V gene's germline CDR1 is SGHRS and CDR2 YFSETQ. The CDR3 runs 12 residues. The CDR3 region is CASSSLSYEQYF. CDR3 nucleotide sequence: TGTGCCAGCAGCTCGCTCTCCTACGAGCAGTACTTC.

This clonotype appeared a few times. At one of its ends the junction is not consistent with the germline gene, which may arise from a read error. This sequence joins TRBV12-3 or TRBV12-4 and TRBJ2-1, with D maybe TRBD2 (5 bases). The CDR3 is 15 amino acids. CDR3 residues: CASSLSGSSHNEQFF. DNA for the CDR3: TGTGCCAGCAGTTTAAGTGGGAGCTCCCACAATGAGCAGTTCTTC.

This clonotype was counted a few times. The chain recombines TRBV7-2 with TRBJ2-5; 9 bases agree with TRBD1. Per germline, CDR1 SGHTA and CDR2 FQGNSA. CDR3 length equals 16 residues. The V segment lost 5 bases and the J segment 5 bases; nucleotides outside the gene matches: 12. CDR3 in amino acids: CASSPRGTGFGETQYF. Written as DNA, the CDR3 is TGTGCCAGCAGCCCCCGCGGGACAGGGTTTGGTGAGACCCAGTACTTC. Based on the CDR3 plus reference TRBV7-2 and TRBJ2-5, the full variable domain is GAGVSQSPSNKVTEKGKDVELRCDPISGHTALYWYRQSLGQGLEFLIYFQGNSAPDKSGLPSDRFSAERTGGSVSTLTIQRTQQEDSAVYLCASSPRGTGFGETQYFGPGTRLLVL.

The V and J genes are TRBV3-1 and TRBJ2-7; tentatively, D is TRBD2 (7 bases). The CDR3 has 15 amino acids. Germline-derived CDR1 and CDR2 are LGHDT and YNNKEL (reference sequence). Trimming left V 5 bases short and J 9 bases short, with 23 bases between. Here the CDR3 DNA reads TGTGCCAGCAGCTCTCAGACATCGGGGGGCCGGTGGCAGTACTTC. Protein sequence: CASSSQTSGGRWQYF.

The V call is TRBV20-1, the J call TRBJ2-3, with 9 bases that match TRBD1. The CDR3 sequence is 14 residues long. Germline CDR1 and CDR2: DFQATT and SNEGSKA (reference sequence). CDR3 sequence (DNA): TGCAGGGCCGAGAAGGGACAGGGACTAGATACGCAGTATTTT. Translated: CRAEKGQGLDTQYF.

Of note for this clonotype: One junction end disagrees with the germline gene, perhaps due to a read error. The gene calls are TRBV5-1 and TRBJ2-1; 9 bases map to TRBD2. This CDR3 comprises 13 residues. Looked up from germline, CDR1 is SGHRS and CDR2 is YFSETQ. The CDR3 reads CAGGGAVKNDQFF. Written as DNA, the CDR3 is TGCGCCGGCGGGGGGGCAGTGAAGAATGACCAGTTCTTC.

Many counts were recorded for this clonotype. The rearrangement uses TRBV24-1 and TRBJ2-1; D might be TRBD1 (5 bases). From germline, CDR1 is KGHDR and CDR2 SFDVKD. The CDR3 is 13 residues long. Trimming stripped 4 bases from V and 11 bases from J, with 14 bases between. The CDR3 here is CATSDRQGIKQFF. CDR3 nucleotides: TGTGCCACCAGTGACCGGCAGGGAATTAAGCAGTTCTTC.

This clonotype was counted between two and nine times. This may come from a read error, since a much larger clone is one base off. The chain recombines TRBV5-8 with TRBJ2-6, with D perhaps TRBD1 (5 bases). Looked up from germline, CDR1 is SGHTS and CDR2 is YDEGEE. The CDR3 has 15 residues. CDR3 amino acids: CASSLEGAGANVRTF. DNA for the CDR3: TGTGCCAGCAGCTTGGAAGGGGCTGGGGCCAACGTCCGGACTTTC.

Concerning this clonotype itself: This clone may be a read error of a much larger clone one base away. The rearrangement joins TRBV20-1 to TRBJ1-2; no clear D. Germline-derived CDR1 and CDR2 are DFQATT and SNEGSKA (reference sequence). The CDR3 length is 13 residues. The CDR3 DNA is TGCAGTGCTAGTCGGGGAGGCGCGTATGACTACACCTTC. Translation: CSASRGGAYDYTF.

This clonotype was recorded only once. The V gene is TRBV7-2, the J gene TRBJ2-7; D is uncertain. This CDR3 has 13 residues. Germline V gives CDR1 SGHTA, CDR2 FQGNSA. The V end was cut by 5 bases, the J end by 0 bases, with 8 bases between. The CDR3, as DNA: TGTGCCAGCAGCACCTACCCCTCCTACGAGCAGTACTTC. Translating it yields CASSTYPSYEQYF. The full variable domain, in which reference TRBV7-2 and TRBJ2-7 provide the parts outside the CDR3, is GAGVSQSPSNKVTEKGKDVELRCDPISGHTALYWYRQSLGQGLEFLIYFQGNSAPDKSGLPSDRFSAERTGGSVSTLTIQRTQQEDSAVYLCASSTYPSYEQYFGPGTRLTVT.

Remarks on this clonotype: This may stem from a read error, because a much larger clone lies one nucleotide away. V gene TRBV20-1 combines with J gene TRBJ2-3; no definite D call. The V end lost 2 bases, the J end lost 6 bases, and 9 bases lay between the germline ends. Germline CDR1 DFQATT, CDR2 SNEGSKA (reference sequence). This CDR3 has 12 residues. The CDR3 DNA reads TGCAGTGCTAGAATGGGTGAGGATACGCAGTATTTT. It encodes CSARMGEDTQYF.

The V and J genes are TRBV12-3 or TRBV12-4 and TRBJ2-3; possible D gene TRBD2, 8 bases. This CDR3 is built from 15 residues. Deletions cut 5 bases from V and 6 bases from J, with 18 bases between. The CDR3 region has the DNA TGTGCCAGCAGTCGGGACAGCCCTAGCGGGGATACGCAGTATTTT. It codes for CASSRDSPSGDTQYF.

This clonotype was seen at least ten times. The chain couples TRBV5-6 to TRBJ2-5; D is unresolved. The length of the CDR3 is 13 residues. Germline V gene data show CDR1 as SGHDT and CDR2 as YYEEEE. Trimming stripped 0 bases from V and 1 base from J, with 4 bases between. CDR3 DNA sequence: TGTGCCAGCAGCTTGGTCAGCCAAGAGACCCAGTACTTC. Amino acid sequence: CASSLVSQETQYF.